Sequencing of this TCR beta chain was carried out in a study of blood T cells in healthy people across ages. Study-level findings and limits: It was held that diversity estimates obtained from one million T cells represented underestimates.

V lost 3 bases, J lost 3 bases, and 17 bases lay in between. The CDR3 extends over 15 amino acids. Germline-derived CDR1 and CDR2 are DFQATT and SNEGSKA (reference sequence). A second about 6 to 12 cycle PCR used barcoded and J-beta primers. A single record per CDR3 protein comes from TCRdb applying MiXCR to the 5' RACE reads. The sample has hundreds of thousands of distinct CDR3 sequences, 40% to 50% seen once. This clonotype showed up just a few times. The antigen remains unidentified. The clonotype was recovered from a man in his 60s in good health. The V gene is TRBV20-1, the J gene TRBJ1-2; D not certain. The sample was blood. This chain's CDR3 is CSARKEGIVHYGYTF. In DNA, the CDR3 is TGCAGTGCTAGGAAAGAGGGTATAGTACACTATGGCTACACCTTC.